This TCR beta chain emerged from a study of Graves' ophthalmopathy and Graves' hyperthyroidism. CDR1 is SGHVS, CDR2 FNYEAQ, per germline. V shed 0 bases and J shed 6 bases, with 5 bases lying between them. This CDR3 contains 13 residues. Clinical symptoms, serum thyroxine, TRAb, thyroid ultrasound and orbital computed tomography formed the basis of diagnosis. PBMCs had their origin in fresh peripheral blood (approximately 10 ml). At least ten counts were recorded for this clonotype. Using RNA transcripts, the TCR beta CDR3 regions were amplified. HTBI-primed RT-PCR formed the first round, and a multiplex PCR formed the second. TCRdb passed the multiplex PCR reads through MiXCR, listing each CDR3 protein once. The table includes almost 750,000 distinct CDR3 sequences, 40% detected once.

Material: peripheral blood. The source is an adult man with Graves' ophthalmopathy. The chain has TRBV7-6 and TRBJ2-2; unclear D gene. The CDR3 here is CASSLARAGELFF. The DNA of the CDR3 is TGTGCCAGCAGCTTAGCGAGAGCCGGGGAGCTGTTTTTT.